This TCR beta chain was profiled in a study of T cells in Graves' hyperthyroidism and ophthalmopathy. Study summary: Specimen type is peripheral blood, collected at initial diagnosis prior to any treatment.

This clonotype was detected many times. Its antigen is unknown. Germline-derived CDR1 and CDR2 are MDHEN and SYDVKM. Trimming removed 2 bases at V and 4 bases at J, with 15 bases between. The CDR3 totals 16 residues. Study-level findings and limits: Most expanded thyroid clonotypes above 0.001 also appeared in blood. The model's output predicted ophthalmopathy at a median of roughly 6.9 months prior to onset.

TCR beta CDR3 regions were amplified from RNA. A first-round RT-PCR of the TCR CDR3 used the HTBI primer set. TCRdb used MiXCR to reprocess the multiplex PCR reads, holding one entry per CDR3 protein. Of 250,000 to 350,000 distinct CDR3 sequences listed, roughly 22% are singletons. Sequenced: blood. The clonotype was recovered from a man aged 25-45 years with Graves' ophthalmopathy. The rearrangement uses TRBV28 and TRBJ2-1, with D tentatively TRBD1 (6 bases). This CDR3 is CASSLKGVSGYNEQFF. The CDR3 DNA is TGTGCCAGCAGTTTAAAGGGGGTCTCCGGTTACAATGAGCAGTTCTTC. Looking up the rest from reference TRBV28 and TRBJ2-1 gives the full variable domain: DVKVTQSSRYLVKRTGEKVFLECVQDMDHENMFWYRQDPGLGLRLIYFSYDVKMKEKGDIPEGYSVSREKKERFSLILESASTNQTSMYLCASSLKGVSGYNEQFFGPGTRLTVL.